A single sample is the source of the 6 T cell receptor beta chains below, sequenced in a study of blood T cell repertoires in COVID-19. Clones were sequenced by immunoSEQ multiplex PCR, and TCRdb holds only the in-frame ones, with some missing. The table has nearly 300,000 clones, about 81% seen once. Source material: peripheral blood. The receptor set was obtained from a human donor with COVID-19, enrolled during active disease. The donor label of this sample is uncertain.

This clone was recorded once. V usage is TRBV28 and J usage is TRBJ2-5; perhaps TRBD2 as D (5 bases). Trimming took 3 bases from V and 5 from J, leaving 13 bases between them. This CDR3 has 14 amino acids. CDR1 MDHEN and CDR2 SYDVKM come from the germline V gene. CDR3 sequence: CASSFDTTGETQYF. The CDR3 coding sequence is TGTGCCAGCAGTTTCGACACAACGGGGGAGACCCAGTACTTC.

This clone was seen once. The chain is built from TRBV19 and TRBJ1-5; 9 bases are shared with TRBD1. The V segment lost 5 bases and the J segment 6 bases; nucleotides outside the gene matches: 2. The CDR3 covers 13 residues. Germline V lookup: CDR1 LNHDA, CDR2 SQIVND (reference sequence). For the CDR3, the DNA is TGTGCCAGTAGTGGACAGGGGCCTCAGCCCCAGCATTTT. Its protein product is CASSGQGPQPQHF.

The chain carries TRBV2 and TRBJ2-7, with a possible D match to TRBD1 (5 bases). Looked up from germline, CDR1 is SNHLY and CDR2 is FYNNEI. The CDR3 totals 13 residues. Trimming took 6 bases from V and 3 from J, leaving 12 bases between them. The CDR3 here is CASSQDMDYEQYF. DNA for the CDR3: TGTGCCAGCAGCCAGGACATGGACTACGAGCAGTACTTC.

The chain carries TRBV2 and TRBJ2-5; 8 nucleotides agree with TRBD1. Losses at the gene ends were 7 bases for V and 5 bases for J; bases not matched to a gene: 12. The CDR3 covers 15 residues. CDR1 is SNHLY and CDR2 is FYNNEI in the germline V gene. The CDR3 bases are TGTGCCAGCAAAGAAGACAGGGGACTGCGGGAGACCCAGTACTTC. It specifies CASKEDRGLRETQYF.

The CDR3 DNA follows: TGCGCCAGCAGCTTGGGGACTAGCGGGACCAATGAGCAGTTCTTC. The encoded protein is CASSLGTSGTNEQFF. The chain joins TRBV5-1 to TRBJ2-1, with TRBD2 identical over 12 bases. Germline lookup yields CDR1 SGHRS and CDR2 YFSETQ. The CDR3 runs 15 residues. V gave up 0 bases and J gave up 6 bases; unmatched junction bases: 1.

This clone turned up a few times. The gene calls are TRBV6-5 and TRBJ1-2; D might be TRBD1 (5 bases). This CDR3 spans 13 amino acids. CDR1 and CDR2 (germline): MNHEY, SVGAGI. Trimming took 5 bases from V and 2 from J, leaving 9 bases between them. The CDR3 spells CASSTQVNYGYTF. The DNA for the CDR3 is TGTGCCAGCAGTACACAGGTAAACTATGGCTACACCTTC.